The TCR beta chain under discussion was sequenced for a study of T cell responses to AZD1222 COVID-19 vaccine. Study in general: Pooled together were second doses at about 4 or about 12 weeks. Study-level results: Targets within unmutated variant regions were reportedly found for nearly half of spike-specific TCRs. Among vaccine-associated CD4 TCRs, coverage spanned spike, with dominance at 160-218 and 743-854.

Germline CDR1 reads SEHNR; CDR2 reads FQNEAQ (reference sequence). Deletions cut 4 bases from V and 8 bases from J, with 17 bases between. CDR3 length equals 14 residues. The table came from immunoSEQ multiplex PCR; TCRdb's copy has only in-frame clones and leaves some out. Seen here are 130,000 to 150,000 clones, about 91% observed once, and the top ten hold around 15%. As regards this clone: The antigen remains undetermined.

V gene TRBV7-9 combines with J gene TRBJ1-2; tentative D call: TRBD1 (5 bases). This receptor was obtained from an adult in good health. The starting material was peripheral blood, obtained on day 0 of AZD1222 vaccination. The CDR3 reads CASSSMGGMQGYTF. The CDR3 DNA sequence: TGTGCCAGCAGCTCCATGGGGGGAATGCAGGGCTACACCTTC.